The 23 T cell receptor beta chains below were found in one sample sequenced in a study of response to subunit inactivated influenza vaccine. Each CDR3 protein is one row after TCRdb ran MiXCR on the RT-PCR reads. The sample holds hundreds of thousands of distinct CDR3 sequences, around a sixth seen once. Sequenced here: PBMCs from blood, sampled 11 to 12 days after vaccination. All receptors derive from a man aged 45 to 65 who received an inactivated influenza vaccine.

In this sample, this clonotype turned up a few times. V is TRBV6-1 and J is TRBJ2-4; possibly TRBD1 for D (5 bases). The germline V gene has CDR1 MNHNS and CDR2 SASEGT. Trimming shortened V by 6 bases and J by 7 bases, and 16 bases separated the two germline ends. The CDR3 runs to 14 residues. The CDR3 spells CASSRDSFWNIQYF. CDR3 nucleotides: TGTGCCAGCAGCCGAGACAGTTTCTGGAACATTCAGTACTTC.

The table lists this clonotype with a few counts. The CDR3 coding sequence is TGTGCCAGCGCTCGCTTCGGGGGGGCCAACTACAATGAGCAGTTCTTC. Protein sequence: CASARFGGANYNEQFF. The chain employs TRBV14 and TRBJ2-1, with 8 positions matching TRBD2. The CDR3 covers 16 residues. With V trimmed by 8 bases and J by 3 bases, 12 bases remained unmatched. The germline V gene encodes CDR1 SGHDN and CDR2 FVKESK.

This clonotype occurred a few times. V gene TRBV6-1 combines with J gene TRBJ2-7; the D is unclear. The CDR3 has 14 residues. In germline, CDR1 is MNHNS, CDR2 SASEGT. The ends were cut back, 5 bases at V and 4 bases at J, with 15 bases in the middle. The CDR3 region has the DNA TGTGCCAGCAGTACGGACGGAGCCCCATACGAGCAGTACTTC. Protein: CASSTDGAPYEQYF.

This clonotype came up a few times. The chain employs TRBV18 and TRBJ1-1, with 7 bases that match TRBD1. V lost 1 base, J lost 0 bases, and 5 bases stayed unmatched. Germline V gives CDR1 KGHSH, CDR2 LQKENI. The CDR3 totals 16 residues. CDR3 sequence (DNA): TGTGCCAGCTCACCACAGGGGGCTTGGGTGAACACTGAAGCTTTCTTT. Its protein product is CASSPQGAWVNTEAFF.

The chain links TRBV6-2 or TRBV6-3 to TRBJ2-1; TRBD1 is a possible D gene (6 bases). V was pared by 4 bases and J by 10 bases, with 11 bases between. Germline lookup yields CDR1 MNHEY and CDR2 SVGEGT. The CDR3 sequence is 12 residues long. This CDR3 is CASSFTGIEQFF. The CDR3, as DNA: TGTGCCAGCAGTTTCACAGGGATAGAGCAGTTCTTC.

The chain recombines TRBV7-2 with TRBJ2-3; D perhaps matches TRBD2 (7 bases). Germline CDR1 is SGHTA and CDR2 is FQGNSA. Trimming removed 2 bases at V and 3 bases at J, with 21 bases between. The CDR3 loop spans 18 amino acids. The CDR3 loop reads CASSLRGGRRFRTDTQYF. CDR3 DNA sequence: TGTGCCAGCAGCTTACGCGGGGGCCGTAGATTTAGGACAGATACGCAGTATTTT. The full variable domain, its missing parts supplied by reference TRBV7-2 and TRBJ2-3, is GAGVSQSPSNKVTEKGKDVELRCDPISGHTALYWYRQSLGQGLEFLIYFQGNSAPDKSGLPSDRFSAERTGGSVSTLTIQRTQQEDSAVYLCASSLRGGRRFRTDTQYFGPGTRLTVL.

This chain joins TRBV7-2 and TRBJ2-3, with D hard to call. Trimming stripped 3 bases from V and 3 bases from J, with 7 bases between. The CDR3 extends over 13 amino acids. Germline CDR1 reads SGHTA; CDR2 reads FQGNSA. The CDR3 sequence: CASSLMRTDTQYF. The CDR3 DNA reads TGTGCCAGCAGCTTGATGAGGACAGATACGCAGTATTTT.

This clonotype appeared many times. The chain couples TRBV20-1 to TRBJ1-1; D possibly corresponds to TRBD1 (5 bases). This CDR3 contains 14 residues. Germline V gene lookup returns CDR1 DFQATT and CDR2 SNEGSKA (reference sequence). V lost 1 base, J lost 0 bases, and 9 bases lay in between. The CDR3 DNA sequence: TGCAGTGCTAGAGGCGGGGGGATGAACACTGAAGCTTTCTTT. This codes for CSARGGGMNTEAFF.

The DNA of the CDR3 is TGTGCCAGCAGCTTAGCGACGGGAGTTACAGATACGCAGTATTTT. Translation gives CASSLATGVTDTQYF. The chain joins TRBV7-9 to TRBJ2-3, with D possibly being TRBD2 (6 bases). This CDR3 is 15 amino acids long. CDR1 SEHNR and CDR2 FQNEAQ come from the germline V gene (reference sequence). V was pared by 0 bases and J by 3 bases, with 10 bases between.

This clonotype was picked up many times. The chain carries TRBV27 and TRBJ1-2, with 7 bases fitting TRBD1. V shed 2 bases, J shed 4 bases, and the junction held 7 bases outside the gene matches. Germline values: CDR1 MNHEY, CDR2 SMNVEV (reference sequence). This CDR3 has 15 residues. The CDR3 DNA reads as TGTGCCAGCAGTTTAGGTGCGACAGGGATCTATGGCTACACCTTC. Translating gives CASSLGATGIYGYTF.

This clonotype was counted between two and nine times. The chain uses TRBV7-9 and TRBJ2-1; TRBD1 aligns across 7 bases. The CDR3 is made up of 11 amino acids. Germline CDR1 is SEHNR and CDR2 is FQNEAQ (reference sequence). V shed 5 bases and J 14 bases; nucleotides not matched to a gene: 6. The CDR3 DNA reads as TGTGCCAGCAGCCAAGACAGGGCAGAGTTCTTC. It is translated as CASSQDRAEFF.

The J gene is TRBJ2-3, the V gene TRBV29-1; 13 positions agree with TRBD2. The V segment lost 7 bases and the J segment 3 bases; nucleotides outside the gene matches: 10. The CDR3 covers 16 residues. Germline CDR1 SQVTM, CDR2 ANQGSEA. CDR3 nucleotides: TGCAGCGCCCGTGCTACTAGCGGGGGGGTTACAGATACGCAGTATTTT. Its translation: CSARATSGGVTDTQYF.

This clonotype showed up just a few times. The V and J genes are TRBV7-9 and TRBJ2-7; no firm D call. Germline lookup yields CDR1 SEHNR and CDR2 FQNEAQ (reference sequence). Trimming stripped 2 bases from V and 2 bases from J, with 4 bases between. The CDR3 covers 12 residues. The CDR3 protein is CASSLRPYEQYF. The CDR3 DNA reads as TGTGCCAGCAGCTTAAGACCCTACGAGCAGTACTTC. The full variable domain, rest sourced from reference TRBV7-9 and TRBJ2-7, is DTGVSQNPRHKITKRGQNVTFRCDPISEHNRLYWYRQTLGQGPEFLTYFQNEAQLEKSRLLSDRFSAERPKGSFSTLEIQRTEQGDSAMYLCASSLRPYEQYFGPGTRLTVT.

The table lists this clonotype with many counts. This chain's CDR3 is CASSQTLVPNEQFF. The CDR3 nucleotides read TGTGCCAGCAGCCAAACACTAGTTCCCAATGAGCAGTTCTTC. This chain links TRBV11-3 with TRBJ2-1; maybe TRBD2 (5 bases). V lost 5 bases and J lost 6, with 14 bases in between. Germline-derived CDR1 and CDR2 are SGHNT and YENEEA. CDR3 length: 14 residues.

The chain links TRBV27 to TRBJ2-1; D is unresolved. CDR3 length: 13 residues. Trimming cost V 3 bases and J 9 bases, with 12 bases left between them. Germline CDR1 MNHEY, CDR2 SMNVEV (reference sequence). The CDR3 reads CASSFIGGPEQFF. The CDR3 nucleotides read TGTGCCAGCAGTTTTATTGGTGGTCCTGAGCAGTTCTTC.

This chain links TRBV6-5 with TRBJ1-6; D remains unclear. Germline V gene lookup returns CDR1 MNHEY and CDR2 SVGAGI. The CDR3 is made up of 14 amino acids. Trimming removed 2 bases at V and 5 bases at J, with 7 bases between. The CDR3 nucleotides read TGTGCCAGCAGTTACGGGGAGGATAATTCACCCCTCCACTTT. It encodes CASSYGEDNSPLHF.

This clonotype was picked up a small number of times. The chain employs TRBV5-1 and TRBJ2-2; D tentatively reads TRBD1 or TRBD2 (5 bases each). CDR3 length: 17 amino acids. Trimming shortened V by 1 base and J by 0 bases, and 13 bases separated the two germline ends. Germline V CDR1 and CDR2: SGHRS, YFSETQ. CDR3 loop: CASSLPPGAANTGELFF. Here the CDR3 DNA reads TGCGCCAGCAGCTTGCCGCCCGGGGCCGCGAACACCGGGGAGCTGTTTTTT.

This clonotype was counted ten times or more. The rearrangement links TRBV6-4 to TRBJ2-2; maybe TRBD1 (6 bases). There are 15 residues in the CDR3. The germline CDR1 and CDR2 sequences are MRHNA and SNTAGT. V lost 3 bases, J lost 4 bases, and 12 bases lay in between. Written as DNA, the CDR3 is TGTGCCAGCAGTGAAGCGACAGGTCCCACCGGGGAGCTGTTTTTT. Amino acid sequence: CASSEATGPTGELFF.

In regard to this clonotype: One junction end does not reproduce the germline sequence, and a read error may be involved. V and J are TRBV6-1 and TRBJ2-1, with D uncertain. Germline CDR1 MNHNS, CDR2 SASEGT. The CDR3 totals 11 residues. CDR3 region: CASSERLFVVF. The DNA for the CDR3 is TGTGCCAGCAGTGAACGACTGTTTGTAGTCTTC.

This clonotype came up many times. The CDR3 region is CASSSITGGYEQYF. The CDR3 region has the DNA TGTGCCAGCTCATCAATTACAGGGGGCTACGAGCAGTACTTC. The chain couples TRBV18 to TRBJ2-7, with 8 positions matching TRBD1. V was pared by 5 bases and J by 3 bases, with 6 bases of the junction left unmatched. The length of the CDR3 is 14 residues. Germline CDR1 and CDR2: KGHSH and LQKENI. Using reference TRBV18 and TRBJ2-7 for the parts outside the CDR3, the full variable domain is NAGVMQNPRHLVRRRGQEARLRCSPMKGHSHVYWYRQLPEEGLKFMVYLQKENIIDESGMPKERFSAEFPKEGPSILRIQQVVRGDSAAYFCASSSITGGYEQYFGPGTRLTVT.

At least ten counts were recorded for this clonotype. The chain is built from TRBV28 and TRBJ2-3; tentatively, D is TRBD1 (8 bases). V lost 3 bases and J 0 bases, leaving 22 bases between the germline ends. The CDR3 sequence is 19 residues long. Per the germline V gene, CDR1 is MDHEN and CDR2 is SYDVKM. The CDR3 reads CASSLTGVVERGSTDTQYF. In DNA, the CDR3 is TGTGCCAGCAGTTTGACAGGGGTGGTGGAGCGGGGTAGCACAGATACGCAGTATTTT.

This rearrangement joins TRBV5-1 to TRBJ2-1, with D perhaps matching TRBD2 (5 bases). The CDR3 runs 14 residues. The germline V gene has CDR1 SGHRS and CDR2 YFSETQ. Deletions cut 6 bases from V and 0 bases from J, with 10 bases between. Here the CDR3 DNA reads TGCGCCAGCAATCGGGCGGGCTCCTACAATGAGCAGTTCTTC. Its translation: CASNRAGSYNEQFF.

This chain links TRBV29-1 with TRBJ1-2; TRBD1 aligns across 7 bases. The CDR3 contains 14 residues. Trimming at V came to 2 bases and at J to 8 bases, leaving 11 bases not matched to a gene. The germline V gene encodes CDR1 SQVTM and CDR2 ANQGSEA. The CDR3 DNA reads as TGCAGCGTTGAACCCCTCCGGACAGGCGGGGGCTACACCTTC. Amino acids: CSVEPLRTGGGYTF.